This T cell receptor (beta chain) is from a study of T-cell reconstitution after alpha-beta-depleted transplantation in children. Overall study findings and caveats: At day 60, the high TCRbeta diversity found in some patients originated from recipient T cells and thymic progenitors that had survived. Roughly two months post-transplant, alpha-beta T cells reportedly originated from several hundred graft clones that had expanded. One year post-transplant, T-cell counts and diversity were largely derived from T cells produced anew.

As it was prepared, the TCRbeta library received unique molecular identifiers. MiXCR, run by TCRdb on the PCR reads, gives a single entry per CDR3 protein. The sample has 70,000 or so distinct CDR3 sequences; approximately 10% are singletons. This clonotype was counted ten times or more. No antigen is known for it. The CDR3 totals 13 residues. From germline, CDR1 is SGHRS and CDR2 YFSETQ. Trimming stripped 4 bases from V and 6 bases from J, with 11 bases between. This clonotype originated in a boy aged 5-17 years with acute myeloid leukemia, due to receive a stem cell transplant. Source: PBMCs, taken before TCRalphabeta/CD19-depleted stem cell transplant. The chain joins TRBV5-1 to TRBJ2-1; D could derive from TRBD1 or TRBD2 (5 bases each). CDR3 sequence (DNA): TGCGCCAGCAGCGAGGGGTTAAGCAATGAGCAGTTCTTC. Translation: CASSEGLSNEQFF.